This record covers a single TCR beta chain. This entry is derived from a study of control samples from healthy donors and cancer patients. Trimming removed 4 bases at V and 7 bases at J, with 19 bases between. The length of the CDR3 is 15 residues. Germline V gene data show CDR1 as SEHNR and CDR2 as FQNEAQ (reference sequence). Produced via immunoSEQ multiplex PCR; TCRdb's table is partial and in-frame only. The data contain over 150,000 clones, about 92% of them seen just once; the ten biggest clones take up 1.1% to 1.5%. The chain couples TRBV7-9 to TRBJ1-1; D may be TRBD1 (5 bases). The sequencing input was blood. The receptor comes from a man aged 25-40 years in good health. The CDR3 here is CASSSPGREGIEAFF. Written as DNA, the CDR3 is TGTGCCAGCAGCTCCCCGGGCAGGGAAGGGATTGAAGCTTTCTTT.